The rows below give T cell receptor beta chains drawn from one sample of a study of vaccination and CD4 T cells after COVID-19. No cognate antigen is known for these TCRs. TCRdb re-called the PCR reads with MiXCR, one entry per CDR3 protein. The sample has about 20,000 distinct CDR3 sequences; about 52% are singletons. Sequenced: CD4+ T cells from blood, cultured in vitro. The receptors derive from a human donor who had recovered from COVID-19. The CDR3 runs from the conserved cysteine through the conserved F or W. A D gene is named only where the DNA matches it firmly. Only part of the rows carry a size: once, few, many, or a class if the clone is expanded.

D: -; size: -; J: TRBJ2-3; V: TRBV11-3; DNA: TGTGCCAGCAGCTTAGTTACCGGGAAGCAGGATACGCAGTATTTT; CDR3: CASSLVTGKQDTQYF
D: -; size: -; J: TRBJ1-1; V: TRBV5-4; DNA: TGTGCCAGCAGCTTGGGGTTGGCGAACACTGAAGCTTTCTTT; CDR3: CASSLGLANTEAFF
D: -; size: -; J: TRBJ2-5; V: TRBV7-7; DNA: TGTGCCAGCAGCTTACCCGGTTACGGTGAGACCCAGTACTTC; CDR3: CASSLPGYGETQYF
D: TRBD1; size: -; J: TRBJ2-6; V: TRBV6-1; DNA: TGTGCCAGCGGAAGACAGGGGACGAGATCTGGGGCCAACGTCCTGACTTTC; CDR3: CASGRQGTRSGANVLTF
D: TRBD2; size: -; J: TRBJ2-5; V: TRBV6-2/TRBV6-3; DNA: TGTGCCAGCAGCACTGGACTAGCGGGGGGGCAAGAGACCCAGTACTTC; CDR3: CASSTGLAGGQETQYF
D: TRBD2; size: -; J: TRBJ2-7; V: TRBV28; DNA: TGTGCCAGCAGCCTCTTCGGGAGGGGTTCCTACGAGCAGTACTTC; CDR3: CASSLFGRGSYEQYF
D: -; size: -; J: TRBJ2-7; V: TRBV5-5; DNA: TGTGCCAGCAGCTTGGCCCTCAGGGCATACGAGCAGTACTTC; CDR3: CASSLALRAYEQYF
D: TRBD1; size: few; J: TRBJ1-1; V: TRBV2; DNA: TGTGCCAGCAATGACAGGGCTACCACTGAAGCTTTCTTT; CDR3: CASNDRATTEAFF
D: -; size: -; J: TRBJ1-6; V: TRBV12-3/TRBV12-4; DNA: TGTGCCAGCAACCCTAGGGGGAGGAATTCACCCCTCCACTTT; CDR3: CASNPRGRNSPLHF
D: TRBD1; size: -; J: TRBJ2-7; V: TRBV6-5; DNA: TGTGCCAGCAGTTACTTTCGACAGGGGGCAGGGGAGCAGTACTTC; CDR3: CASSYFRQGAGEQYF
D: -; size: -; J: TRBJ2-7; V: TRBV20-1; DNA: TGCAGTGCTAGAGATCGTCTAGGGACTCTCCATCCCATCAAAGCTCACGAGCAGTACTTC; CDR3: CSARDRLGTLHPIKAHEQYF
D: -; size: -; J: TRBJ2-3; V: TRBV11-2; DNA: TGTGCCAGCACCCGGGACAGCACAGATACGCAGTATTTT; CDR3: CASTRDSTDTQYF
D: TRBD2; size: -; J: TRBJ2-5; V: TRBV30; DNA: TGTGCCTGGAGTGCTAAGCGGGGGGGCCGGTTGGTCGAGACCCAGTACTTC; CDR3: CAWSAKRGGRLVETQYF
D: TRBD1; size: -; J: TRBJ2-2; V: TRBV20-1; DNA: TGCAGTGCAAGGACAGGGGGCTACACCGGGGAGCTGTTTTTT; CDR3: CSARTGGYTGELFF
D: TRBD1; size: -; J: TRBJ2-5; V: TRBV20-1; DNA: TGCAGTGCTACAAACAGGGGTGGTGAGACCCAGTACTTC; CDR3: CSATNRGGETQYF
D: -; size: -; J: TRBJ1-2; V: TRBV28; DNA: TGTGCCAGCAGTGCAGTTAATTCCGGCTACACCTTC; CDR3: CASSAVNSGYTF
D: TRBD1; size: -; J: TRBJ2-3; V: TRBV20-1; DNA: TGCAGTGCTATGGGCCCCCCGGGACAGGGAGAAAGCACAGATACGCAGTATTTT; CDR3: CSAMGPPGQGESTDTQYF
D: TRBD2; size: -; J: TRBJ2-3; V: TRBV2; DNA: TGTGCCAGCAGTGCGCAACTAGCGGCCACTAGCACAGATACGCAGTATTTT; CDR3: CASSAQLAATSTDTQYF
D: -; size: -; J: TRBJ1-3; V: TRBV24-1; DNA: TGTGCCACCAGTGATACTGGAAACACCATATATTTT; CDR3: CATSDTGNTIYF
D: TRBD1; size: -; J: TRBJ1-6; V: TRBV7-2; DNA: TGTGCCAGCAGTTATGGACAGGGGAATTCACCCCTCCACTTT; CDR3: CASSYGQGNSPLHF
D: -; size: few; J: TRBJ1-1; V: TRBV6-5; DNA: TGTGCCAGCAGTTACTCAGGTTCGCACGCCCCAGGGTGGGCTTTCTTT; CDR3: CASSYSGSHAPGWAFF
D: -; size: -; J: TRBJ2-5; V: TRBV27; DNA: TGTGCCAGCAGCGAGCTATTCGTGGGACACCTTCAAGAGACCCAGTACTTC; CDR3: CASSELFVGHLQETQYF
D: TRBD2; size: few; J: TRBJ2-5; V: TRBV27; DNA: TGTGCCAGCAGTCCCCGCCGTGACAGCGGGGGGGCGGAGACCCAGTACTTC; CDR3: CASSPRRDSGGAETQYF
D: -; size: -; J: TRBJ2-2; V: TRBV10-3; DNA: TGTGCCATCCAAAGGGAGAACACCGGGGAGCTGTTTTTT; CDR3: CAIQRENTGELFF
D: TRBD2; size: -; J: TRBJ2-7; V: TRBV7-2; DNA: TGTGCCAGCAGCCCCTCTAGCGGAAAGTCCTACGAGCAGTACTTC; CDR3: CASSPSSGKSYEQYF
D: -; size: -; J: TRBJ2-3; V: TRBV11-2; DNA: TGTGCCAGCAGCCGAAGCTCAAATACGCAGTATTTT; CDR3: CASSRSSNTQYF
D: -; size: -; J: TRBJ2-1; V: TRBV11-2; DNA: TGTGCCAGCAGCCCCTCTCCGAACAATGAGCAGTTCTTC; CDR3: CASSPSPNNEQFF
D: TRBD1; size: -; J: TRBJ1-1; V: TRBV5-1; DNA: TGCGCCAGCAGCCAGACGACAGGGGCTGGCACTGAAGCTTTCTTT; CDR3: CASSQTTGAGTEAFF
D: -; size: -; J: TRBJ1-5; V: TRBV25-1; DNA: TGTGCCAGCAGTGCGGACCGATTTAATCAGCCCCAGCATTTT; CDR3: CASSADRFNQPQHF
D: -; size: -; J: TRBJ1-3; V: TRBV11-2; DNA: TGTGCCAGCAGCTTGGAACGTGGAAACACCATATATTTT; CDR3: CASSLERGNTIYF
D: -; size: -; J: TRBJ2-2; V: TRBV9; DNA: TGTGCCAGCAGCGTGGGGGGAGCGGGTGCCGGGGAGCTGTTTTTT; CDR3: CASSVGGAGAGELFF
D: -; size: -; J: TRBJ2-5; V: TRBV20-1; DNA: TGCAGTGCTAGACCCCATCTTTACAAGGGTCAGCAGACCCAGTACTTC; CDR3: CSARPHLYKGQQTQYF
D: -; size: -; J: TRBJ1-5; V: TRBV2; DNA: TGTGCCAGCCTGGGCAACCCAAATCAGCCCCAGCATTTT; CDR3: CASLGNPNQPQHF
D: TRBD1; size: few; J: TRBJ2-3; V: TRBV19; DNA: TGTGCCAGTAGCAAACCGGGACAGTCTAGCACAGATACGCAGTATTTT; CDR3: CASSKPGQSSTDTQYF
D: TRBD2; size: once; J: TRBJ2-7; V: TRBV10-3; DNA: TGTGCCATCAGCGCCGGGACTAGCGGCTACGAGCAGTACTTC; CDR3: CAISAGTSGYEQYF
D: TRBD1; size: few; J: TRBJ2-2; V: TRBV7-2; DNA: TGTGCCAGCAGCCCATGGGACAGGAGGACGACCGGGGAGCTGTTTTTT; CDR3: CASSPWDRRTTGELFF
D: TRBD2; size: few; J: TRBJ2-4; V: TRBV20-1; DNA: TGCAGTGCTAGACCCCGAAGGGGACTAGCGGGACTACGGTACTTC; CDR3: CSARPRRGLAGLRYF
D: -; size: few; J: TRBJ1-1; V: TRBV7-2; DNA: TGTGCCAGCAGCTTAACTGTAGTGAACACTGAAGCTTTCTTT; CDR3: CASSLTVVNTEAFF
D: -; size: -; J: TRBJ1-4; V: TRBV4-3; DNA: TGCGCCAGCAGCCAAGGGGCAGGGGAGGTTGAAAAACTGTTTTTT; CDR3: CASSQGAGEVEKLFF
D: TRBD1; size: once; J: TRBJ1-3; V: TRBV6-1; DNA: TGTGCCACCTCTGGACAGGGCCCTGGAAACACCATATATTTT; CDR3: CATSGQGPGNTIYF